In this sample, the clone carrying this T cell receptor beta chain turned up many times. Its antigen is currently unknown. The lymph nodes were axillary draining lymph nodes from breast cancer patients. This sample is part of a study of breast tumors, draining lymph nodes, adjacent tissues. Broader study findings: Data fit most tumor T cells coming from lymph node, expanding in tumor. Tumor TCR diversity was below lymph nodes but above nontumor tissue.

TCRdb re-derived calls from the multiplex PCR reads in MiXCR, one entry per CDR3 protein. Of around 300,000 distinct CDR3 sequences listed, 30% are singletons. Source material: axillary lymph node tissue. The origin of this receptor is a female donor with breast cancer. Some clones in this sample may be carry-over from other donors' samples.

The CDR3 sequence: CASSSDSHTQYF. The CDR3 DNA sequence: TGTGCCAGCAGTTCCGACAGTCATACGCAGTATTTT. The J gene is TRBJ2-3, the V gene TRBV12-3 or TRBV12-4; possible D gene TRBD1, 5 bases. The CDR3 has 12 residues. V was trimmed by 4 bases and J by 7 bases, leaving 9 bases between them.